Listed below are T cell receptor beta chains from one sample, sequenced in a study of T cell changes during pregnancy in multiple sclerosis. Method: immunoSEQ multiplex PCR; TCRdb's copy keeps in-frame clones and lacks some. The table lists some 99,000 clones, 90% to 95% of them singletons. The sample was peripheral blood, taken after pregnancy. The receptors were sampled from a female donor in good health, enrolled as a control in a pregnancy study. CDR3s include the opening cysteine and the closing phenylalanine or tryptophan.

length: 12
V: TRBV5-1
CDR3: CASSLEGDTQYF

length: 14
V: TRBV25-1
CDR3: CASRASGGALEQYF

length: 13
V: TRBV7-9
CDR3: CASSLGGDEKLFF

length: 15
V: TRBV27
CDR3: CASTSVRERTDTQYF

length: 15
V: TRBV5-1
CDR3: CASSLLGPTFYGYTF

length: 15
V: TRBV19
CDR3: CASSVAGSSYNEQFF

length: 16
V: TRBV6-1
CDR3: CASSVLAGFSTDTQYF

length: 13
V: TRBV7-6
CDR3: CASKQGMNTEAFF

length: 14
V: TRBV7-9
CDR3: CASSPGQGDQPQHF

length: 14
V: TRBV27
CDR3: CASSYTSGSYEQYF

length: 12
V: TRBV6-6
CDR3: CASRTGGAEAFF

length: 14
V: TRBV30
CDR3: CAWGETGVNTEAFF

length: 13
V: TRBV6-5
CDR3: CASTLGNTGELFF

length: 18
V: TRBV7-9
CDR3: CASSFAQGRKRGADTQYF